The subject of this entry is one TCR beta chain. Its antigen is not known. CDR1 and CDR2 from the germline V gene are DFQATT and SNEGSKA (reference sequence). CDR3 length equals 15 residues. V lost 6 bases, J lost 6 bases, and 7 bases stayed unmatched. These data are taken from a study of T-cell reconstitution after alpha-beta-depleted transplantation in children. General study results and limits: It was surviving recipient T cells and thymic progenitors that gave some patients high TCRbeta diversity at day 60. When one year had passed after transplant, most T-cell counts and diversity came from newly produced T cells. Approximately two months post-transplant, alpha-beta T cells reportedly originated from several hundred expanded graft clones.

Preparation of the TCRbeta library was carried out with unique molecular identifiers. TCRdb re-called the PCR reads with MiXCR, one entry per CDR3 protein. The table includes hundreds of thousands of distinct CDR3 sequences, roughly 8.2% detected once. The receptor was derived from a male patient younger than 18 who had a stem cell transplant for acute lymphoblastic leukemia, so the T cells may come from the graft donor. Material: PBMCs, mostly from graft donor cells, obtained 180 days after TCRalphabeta/CD19-depleted stem cell transplant. This chain links TRBV20-1 with TRBJ2-1; 14 bases are shared with TRBD2. This chain's CDR3 is CSARTSGGILNEQFF. The CDR3 bases are TGCAGTGCCAGGACTAGCGGGGGGATCCTCAATGAGCAGTTCTTC.